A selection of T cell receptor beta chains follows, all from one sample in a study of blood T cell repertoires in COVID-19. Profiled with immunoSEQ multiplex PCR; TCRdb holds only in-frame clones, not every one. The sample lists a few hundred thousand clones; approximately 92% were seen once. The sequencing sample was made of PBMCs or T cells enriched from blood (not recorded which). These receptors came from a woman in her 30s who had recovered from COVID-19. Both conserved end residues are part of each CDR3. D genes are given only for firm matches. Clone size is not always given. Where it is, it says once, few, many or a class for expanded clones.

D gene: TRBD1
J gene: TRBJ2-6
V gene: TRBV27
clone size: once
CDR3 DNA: TGTGCCAGCAGTTTCGACAGGGCATTGAGCTCTGGGGCCAACGTCCTGACTTTC
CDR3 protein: CASSFDRALSSGANVLTF

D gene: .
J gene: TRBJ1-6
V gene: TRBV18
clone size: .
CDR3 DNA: TGTGCCAGCTCACCATCGGGGTCGGAACCCCTCCACTTT
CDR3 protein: CASSPSGSEPLHF

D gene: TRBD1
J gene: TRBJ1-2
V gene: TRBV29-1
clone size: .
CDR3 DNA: TGCAGCGTGCCCGGGACAGGAGCAGGGGGCTACACCTTC
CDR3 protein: CSVPGTGAGGYTF

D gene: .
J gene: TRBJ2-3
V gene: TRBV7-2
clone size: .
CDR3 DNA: TGTGCCAGCAGCTTAGGCCTAGCCCCCACAGATACGCAGTATTTT
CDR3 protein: CASSLGLAPTDTQYF

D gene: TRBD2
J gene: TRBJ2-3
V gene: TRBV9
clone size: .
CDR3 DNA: TGTGCCAGCAGCGTTAGCGGGAGGGGAGATACGCAGTATTTT
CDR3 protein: CASSVSGRGDTQYF

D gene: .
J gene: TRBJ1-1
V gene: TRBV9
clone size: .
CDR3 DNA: TGTGCCAGCAGCTTCAGGGGTGGGAACACTGAAGCTTTCTTT
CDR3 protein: CASSFRGGNTEAFF

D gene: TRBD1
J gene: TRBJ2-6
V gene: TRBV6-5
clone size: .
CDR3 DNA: TGTGCCAGCAATCGACAGGGATCTGGGGCCAACGTCCTGACTTTC
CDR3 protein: CASNRQGSGANVLTF

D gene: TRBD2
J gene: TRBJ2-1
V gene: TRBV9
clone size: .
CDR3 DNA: TGTGCCAGCAGCATCACTAGCGGGAGTACAGGTGAGCAGTTCTTC
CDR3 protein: CASSITSGSTGEQFF

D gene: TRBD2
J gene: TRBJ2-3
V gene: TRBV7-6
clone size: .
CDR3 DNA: TGTGCCAGCAGCTTAGGGGCGGGGGGGCCTTTTGAGACAGATACGCAGTATTTT
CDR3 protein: CASSLGAGGPFETDTQYF

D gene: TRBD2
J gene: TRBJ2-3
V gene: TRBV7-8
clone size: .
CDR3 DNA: TGTGCCAGCAGCTTAATTAATAGCGGGGGGGGTACGCAGTATTTT
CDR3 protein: CASSLINSGGGTQYF

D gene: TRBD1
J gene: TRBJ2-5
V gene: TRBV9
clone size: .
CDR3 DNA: TGTGCCAGCAGCTCCACATGGACAGGGCAACAAGAGACCCAGTACTTC
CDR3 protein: CASSSTWTGQQETQYF

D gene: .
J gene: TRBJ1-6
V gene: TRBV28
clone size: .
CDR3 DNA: TGTGCCAGCAGTTTGACGGGTTCACCCCTCCACTTT
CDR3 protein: CASSLTGSPLHF

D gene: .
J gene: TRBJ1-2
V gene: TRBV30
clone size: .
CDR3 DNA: TGTGCCTGGAGTGTAACAGCTAACTATGGCTACACCTTC
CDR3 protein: CAWSVTANYGYTF

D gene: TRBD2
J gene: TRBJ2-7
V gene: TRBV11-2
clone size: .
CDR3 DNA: TGTGCCAGCAGCTTAGGGATGGGAGGGCCATACGAGCAGTACTTC
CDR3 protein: CASSLGMGGPYEQYF

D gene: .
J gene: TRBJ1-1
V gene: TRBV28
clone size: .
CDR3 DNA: TGTGCCAGCATGGGCAGGGGACACACTGAAGCTTTCTTT
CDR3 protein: CASMGRGHTEAFF

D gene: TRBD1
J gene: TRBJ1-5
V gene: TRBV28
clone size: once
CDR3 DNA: TGTGCCAGCTGGGGACAGGGGGTCGGTCAGCCCCAGCATTTT
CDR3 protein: CASWGQGVGQPQHF

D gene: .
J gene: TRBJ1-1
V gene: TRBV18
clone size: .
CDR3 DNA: TGTGCCAGCTCACTTGAACAGGGCGGTGACACTGAAGCTTTCTTT
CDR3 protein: CASSLEQGGDTEAFF

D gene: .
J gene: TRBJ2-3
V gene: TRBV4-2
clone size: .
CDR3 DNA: TGTGCCAGCAGCCGGGGGGGCACAGATACGCAGTATTTT
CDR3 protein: CASSRGGTDTQYF

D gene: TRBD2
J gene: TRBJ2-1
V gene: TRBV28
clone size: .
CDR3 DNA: TGTGCCAGCACCTTACTAGCGGGAGGGGTTGAGCAGTTCTTC
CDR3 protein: CASTLLAGGVEQFF

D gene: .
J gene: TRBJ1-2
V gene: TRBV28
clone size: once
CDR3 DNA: TGTGCCAGCAGCCTAGCTATTAACTATGGCTACACCTTC
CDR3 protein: CASSLAINYGYTF

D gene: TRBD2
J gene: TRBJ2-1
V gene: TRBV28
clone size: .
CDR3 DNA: TGTGCCAGCAGTCCCCCGCCTAGCGGGGCGTACAATGAGCAGTTCTTC
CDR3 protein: CASSPPPSGAYNEQFF

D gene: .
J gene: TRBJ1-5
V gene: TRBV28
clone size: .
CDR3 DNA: TGTGCCAGTTCCCGGGGCAATCAGCCCCAGCATTTT
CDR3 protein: CASSRGNQPQHF

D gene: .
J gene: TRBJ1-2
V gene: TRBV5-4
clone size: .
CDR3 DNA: TGTGCCAGCAGGAAGGCAGGGCGAATCAGGGGCTACACCTTC
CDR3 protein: CASRKAGRIRGYTF

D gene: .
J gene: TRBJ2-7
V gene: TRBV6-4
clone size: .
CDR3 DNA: TGTGCCAGCAGTGACCCGGGGGAGGGGGTGCAGTACTTC
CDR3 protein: CASSDPGEGVQYF

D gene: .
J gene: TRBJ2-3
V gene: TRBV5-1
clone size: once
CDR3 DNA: TGCGCCAGCAGCTTGGGGGCCCAGGGGCGACTCACAGATACGCAGTATTTT
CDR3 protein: CASSLGAQGRLTDTQYF

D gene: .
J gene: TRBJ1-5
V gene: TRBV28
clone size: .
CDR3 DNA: TGTGCCAGCAGTTTGACTTCCCAGCCCCAGCATTTT
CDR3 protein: CASSLTSQPQHF

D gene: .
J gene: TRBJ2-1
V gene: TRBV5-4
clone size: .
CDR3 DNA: TGTGCCAGCAGCTTGTACCAGTTAACCTACAATGAGCAGTTCTTC
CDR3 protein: CASSLYQLTYNEQFF

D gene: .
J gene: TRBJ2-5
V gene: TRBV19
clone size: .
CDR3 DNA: TGTGCCAGTAGTATGGGGCAGGAGACCCAGTACTTC
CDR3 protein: CASSMGQETQYF

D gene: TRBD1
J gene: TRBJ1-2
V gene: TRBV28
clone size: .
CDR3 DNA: TGTGCCAGCAGTCAGACAGGGAGATATGGCTACACCTTC
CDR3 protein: CASSQTGRYGYTF

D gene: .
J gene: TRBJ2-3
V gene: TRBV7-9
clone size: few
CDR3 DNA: TGTGCCAGCGCATTCCCAGGGGTCAGGCCCACAGATACGCAGTATTTT
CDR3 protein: CASAFPGVRPTDTQYF

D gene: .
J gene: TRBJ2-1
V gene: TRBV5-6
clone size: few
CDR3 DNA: TGTGCCAGCAGCAAGGGACACCATGAGCAGTTCTTC
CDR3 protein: CASSKGHHEQFF

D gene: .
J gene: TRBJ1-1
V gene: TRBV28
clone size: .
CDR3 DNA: TGTGCCAGCAGTTTAGCGGCAGGGATTTATGAAGCTTTCTTT
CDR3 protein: CASSLAAGIYEAFF

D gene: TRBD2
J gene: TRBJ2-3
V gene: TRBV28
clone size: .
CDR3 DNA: TGTGCCAGCAGTTGGACTAGCGGGGACACAGATACGCAGTATTTT
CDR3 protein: CASSWTSGDTDTQYF

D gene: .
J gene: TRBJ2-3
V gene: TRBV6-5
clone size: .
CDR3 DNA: TGTGCCAGCATGGTCCAGGCGGGCAATACGCAGTATTTT
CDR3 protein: CASMVQAGNTQYF

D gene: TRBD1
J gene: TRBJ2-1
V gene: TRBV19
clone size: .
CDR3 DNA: TGTGCCAGTAGTACCCGACAGGGTAGGCATGAGCAGTTCTTC
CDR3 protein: CASSTRQGRHEQFF

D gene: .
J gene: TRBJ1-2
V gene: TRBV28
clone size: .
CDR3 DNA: TGTGCCAGCAGTCAAGGTGGGCAGGGTGACTATGGCTACACCTTC
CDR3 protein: CASSQGGQGDYGYTF

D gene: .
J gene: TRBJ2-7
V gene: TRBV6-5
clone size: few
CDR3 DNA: TGTGCCAGCAGCAAGGGACATCCAGTTTACGAGCAGTACTTC
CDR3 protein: CASSKGHPVYEQYF

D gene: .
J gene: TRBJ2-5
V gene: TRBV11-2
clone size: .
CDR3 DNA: TGTGCCAGCAGCCGCCCGACAACAGAGACCCAGTACTTC
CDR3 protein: CASSRPTTETQYF

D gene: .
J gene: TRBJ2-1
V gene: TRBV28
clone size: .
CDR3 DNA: TGTGCCAGCAGTTTGATCCGGAGCTCCTACAATGAGCAGTTCTTC
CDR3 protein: CASSLIRSSYNEQFF

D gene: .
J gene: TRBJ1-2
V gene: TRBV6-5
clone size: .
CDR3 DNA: TGTGCCAGCAGTACGGACGGGATCTATGGCTACACCTTC
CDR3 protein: CASSTDGIYGYTF

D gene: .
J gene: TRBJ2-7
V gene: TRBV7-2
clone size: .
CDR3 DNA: TGTGCCAGCAGCTTATGGGGGGAAAGCTCCTACGAGCAGTACTTC
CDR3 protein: CASSLWGESSYEQYF

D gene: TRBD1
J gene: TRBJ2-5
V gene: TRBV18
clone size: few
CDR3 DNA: TGTGCCAGCTCACCAGAAGGACAGGGTCCAACCCAGTACTTC
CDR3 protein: CASSPEGQGPTQYF

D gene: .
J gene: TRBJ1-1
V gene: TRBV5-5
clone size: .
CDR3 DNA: TGTGCCAGCAGCTGGCCGGGCACTGAAGCTTTCTTT
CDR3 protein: CASSWPGTEAFF